The present T cell receptor beta chain was sequenced within a study of OX40 agonist ivuxolimab in advanced cancers. Study-level information: An agonistic anti-OX40 (CD134) antibody, ivuxolimab, was used to treat the patients.

The CDR3 consists of 16 residues. Trimming pared 0 bases from V and 1 base from J, leaving 10 bases between. Germline lookup yields CDR1 SGHRS and CDR2 YFSETQ. Blood was sampled at baseline, cycle 4 day 1, and cycle 7 day 1. Produced via immunoSEQ multiplex PCR; TCRdb's table is partial and in-frame only. The data show about 64,000 clones, 84% seen once. Specimen: CD4+ or CD8+ T cells sorted from blood, collected in a trial of the OX40 agonist ivuxolimab. The V gene is TRBV5-1, the J gene TRBJ2-2, with D unresolved. This TCR derives from an adult with an advanced solid tumor such as melanoma, head and neck, liver or kidney cancer. The CDR3 DNA reads as TGCGCCAGCAGCTTGGTTGTCACTCGGAACACCGGGGAGCTGTTTTTT. It codes for CASSLVVTRNTGELFF.